The 2 T cell receptor beta chains below were found in one sample sequenced in a study of shared clonotypes between healthy human individuals. CD45RO-negative CD8 cells positively selected for CCR7 made up the naive population, which excluded terminally differentiated effector memory CD45RA+ cells. The protocol was immunoSEQ multiplex PCR, while the TCRdb copy is restricted to in-frame clones and leaves out a portion. The top ten clones hold around 1.2% of a sample with some 1,900,000 clones, around 96% of them seen once. The sample taken for sequencing was naive CD8+ T cells sorted from blood. All receptors derive from a man between 18 and 29 years old in good health.

The gene calls are TRBV29-1 and TRBJ1-3, with D unclear. The ends were cut back, 3 bases at V and 4 bases at J, with 4 bases in the middle. CDR1 is SQVTM, CDR2 ANQGSEA, per germline. The CDR3 is 11 amino acids. In DNA form, the CDR3 reads TGCAGCGTTGAGACGGGAAACACCATATATTTT. Protein: CSVETGNTIYF.

The CDR3 DNA is TGTGCCAGCAGCTCCTCGACGGTATATGAGCAGTTCTTC. Protein product: CASSSSTVYEQFF. This chain uses TRBV11-2 with TRBJ2-1; D remains unclear. V gave up 4 bases and J gave up 8 bases, with 12 bases separating them. The length of the CDR3 is 13 residues. CDR1 and CDR2 (germline): SGHAT, FQNNGV.